Presented here are 8 T cell receptor beta chains from one specimen sequenced in a study of blood T cell repertoires in COVID-19. The protocol was immunoSEQ multiplex PCR, while the TCRdb copy is restricted to in-frame clones and leaves out a portion. This sample has 300,000 to 350,000 clones; around 87% occur once, and the top ten carry about 6%. Sequencing input: peripheral blood. These receptors were obtained from a woman between 45 and 65 years old with COVID-19, enrolled during active disease.

This clone was observed a few times. This chain links TRBV6-6 with TRBJ1-6; 7 bases fit TRBD1. The V and J ends lost 5 bases and 10 bases, in that order; junction bases with no gene match: 17. The length of the CDR3 is 17 residues. CDR1 MNHNY and CDR2 SVGAGI come from the germline V gene (reference sequence). Here the CDR3 reads CASSRQTRQGRGSPLHF. DNA for the CDR3: TGTGCCAGCAGTCGTCAAACTAGACAGGGTAGGGGGTCACCCCTCCACTTT.

CDR3 residues: CASSYRDSHNEQFF. CDR3 DNA: TGTGCCAGCAGTTACCGGGACAGTCACAATGAGCAGTTCTTC. J is TRBJ2-1 and V is TRBV6-5; the match to TRBD1 covers 7 bases. Germline trimming cut 2 bases from V and 5 bases from J; bases unmatched to any gene: 3. The CDR3 is 14 amino acids. Looked up from germline, CDR1 is MNHEY and CDR2 is SVGAGI.

The chain is built from TRBV15 and TRBJ1-5, with 7 nucleotides matching TRBD1. V was clipped by 4 bases and J by 11 bases; unmatched bases: 17. This CDR3 spans 16 amino acids. Looked up from germline, CDR1 is LNHNV and CDR2 is YYDKDF (reference sequence). As DNA, the CDR3 is TGTGCCACCAGCAAGCAACCGAACGGACAGGACTGGACCCAGCATTTT. It encodes CATSKQPNGQDWTQHF.

The gene calls are TRBV7-9 and TRBJ2-1; 8 bases are a match to TRBD2. Germline V gene sequence: CDR1 SEHNR, CDR2 FQNEAQ (reference sequence). This CDR3 spans 14 amino acids. Trimming cost V 6 bases and J 8 bases; bases outside gene matches: 9. The CDR3 loop reads CASRRGLALDEQFF. In DNA, the CDR3 is TGTGCCAGCAGACGCGGACTAGCCCTCGATGAGCAGTTCTTC.

This clone was seen a few times. The rearrangement uses TRBV6-1 and TRBJ1-1; D possibly corresponds to TRBD1 (5 bases). V was trimmed by 1 base and J by 3 bases, leaving 9 bases between them. Germline V gene lookup returns CDR1 MNHNS and CDR2 SASEGT. This CDR3 comprises 14 residues. CDR3 residues: CASSEVGGYTEAFF. As DNA, the CDR3 is TGTGCCAGCAGTGAAGTCGGGGGGTACACTGAAGCTTTCTTT.

This clone appeared a few times. V usage is TRBV30 and J usage is TRBJ2-1; 10 nucleotides align to TRBD2. J lost 10 bases, V lost 7 bases, and 16 bases had no gene match. CDR1 GTSNPN and CDR2 SVGIG come from the germline V gene (reference sequence). The CDR3 extends over 15 amino acids. This chain's CDR3 is CASFSGLAGVGEQFF. CDR3 nucleotides: TGTGCCTCCTTTTCGGGGCTAGCGGGAGTAGGGGAGCAGTTCTTC.

The chain employs TRBV5-1 and TRBJ2-1, with 10 bases aligning to TRBD2. This CDR3 is built from 15 residues. After removal of 1 base from V and 5 bases from J, the junction contained 3 bases not matched to a gene. Per germline, CDR1 SGHRS and CDR2 YFSETQ. Here the CDR3 DNA reads TGCGCCAGCAGCTTGTCTAGCGGGAGAGACAATGAGCAGTTCTTC. This sequence encodes CASSLSSGRDNEQFF.

The V call is TRBV24-1, the J call TRBJ1-2, with D tentatively TRBD1 (6 bases). The V and J ends lost 5 bases and 4 bases respectively, with 13 bases between them. This CDR3 is 14 amino acids long. CDR1 and CDR2 from the germline V gene are KGHDR and SFDVKD. DNA of the CDR3: TGTGCCACCAGTGCTGCTGGACAGTCCTATGGCTACACCTTC. Translation gives CATSAAGQSYGYTF.